Listed below are T cell receptor beta chains from one sample, sequenced in a study of shared clonotypes between healthy human individuals. Profiled with immunoSEQ multiplex PCR; TCRdb holds only in-frame clones, not every one. The repertoire includes millions of clones, about 95% of them detected once, and about 1.1% sits in the top ten. Sample: naive CD8+ T cells sorted from blood. The receptor set was obtained from a man between 18 and 35 years old in good health. CDR3s include the opening cysteine and the closing phenylalanine or tryptophan. A D gene is named only where the DNA matches it firmly. Clone size is shown for a subset of rows, as once, few, many or a class of expanded clone.

>TRBD1|TRBV4-2|.|TRBJ2-7
TGTGCCAGCAGCCTCCTCGACAGGGAAATGTACGAGCAGTACTTC
CASSLLDREMYEQYF
>.|TRBV4-3|.|TRBJ2-1
TGCGCCAGCAGGCAAGCAGATGACAACTACAATGAGCAGTTCTTC
CASRQADDNYNEQFF
>TRBD2|TRBV6-1|.|TRBJ2-3
TGTGCCAGCATGGGACTAGCGGGAGGCACAGATACGCAGTATTTT
CASMGLAGGTDTQYF
>.|TRBV19|.|TRBJ1-3
TGTGCCAGTAGTATAGATCTGGAGGCGAACACCATATATTTT
CASSIDLEANTIYF
>TRBD1|TRBV5-6|.|TRBJ2-2
TGTGCCAGCAGCCCCTTCGGGGGACAGGGGGCTAGCGGGGAGCTGTTTTTT
CASSPFGGQGASGELFF
>.|TRBV4-1|.|TRBJ1-1
TGCGCCAGCAGCCAAGAGGGACGGGGAAACACTGAAGCTTTCTTT
CASSQEGRGNTEAFF
>.|TRBV27|.|TRBJ1-2
TGTGCCAGCAGTTTTCAGGGGCCGGACTATGGCTACACCTTC
CASSFQGPDYGYTF
>TRBD2|TRBV4-3|.|TRBJ2-7
TGCGCCAGCAGCCAGGGGACTAGCGTAGTCTACGAGCAGTACTTC
CASSQGTSVVYEQYF
>.|TRBV7-9|.|TRBJ2-7
TGTGCCAGCAGCCCACAGGGGGGGGAGCAGTACTTC
CASSPQGGEQYF
>TRBD1|TRBV4-2|.|TRBJ1-6
TGTGCCAGCAGCCAAGATGGGACAGGGGTATCCTATAATTCACCCCTCCACTTT
CASSQDGTGVSYNSPLHF
>.|TRBV2|.|TRBJ1-1
TGTGCCAGCAGTGGAGAACAGGGAGTAGCTTTCTTT
CASSGEQGVAFF
>.|TRBV6-1|.|TRBJ2-3
TGTGCCAGCAGTGAAGCGGGGGTACAGGGATTCGTAGGAGATACGCAGTATTTT
CASSEAGVQGFVGDTQYF
>.|TRBV6-5|.|TRBJ2-1
TGTGCCAGCAGTTACGGTGCCACAGCAAATGAGCAGTTCTTC
CASSYGATANEQFF
>.|TRBV10-1|.|TRBJ2-3
TGCGCCAGCAGTGATAGTAGCGGCCACACAGATACGCAGTATTTT
CASSDSSGHTDTQYF
>.|TRBV4-1|once|TRBJ1-1
TGCGCCAGCAGCCAAGAAGGGGGGACTGAAGCTTTCTTT
CASSQEGGTEAFF
>.|TRBV10-2|.|TRBJ2-3
TGCGCCAGCAGTCCAGTAGTAGATACGCAGTATTTT
CASSPVVDTQYF
>.|TRBV6-5|.|TRBJ2-1
TGTGCCAGCAGCCGAAGCCCAGCTTCCTACAATGAGCAGTTCTTC
CASSRSPASYNEQFF
>TRBD2|TRBV6-6|.|TRBJ2-7
TGTGCCAGCAGTTACCTAGCGGGGGGGCTCGGCGAGCAGTACTTC
CASSYLAGGLGEQYF
>TRBD1|TRBV7-2|.|TRBJ1-6
TGTGCCAGCAGCCTCACTTACAGGGGACTCTATAATTCACCCCTCCACTTT
CASSLTYRGLYNSPLHF
>.|TRBV9|.|TRBJ2-2
TGTGCCAGCAGCGCACGCTACGCCGGGGAGCTGTTTTTT
CASSARYAGELFF
>.|TRBV30|.|TRBJ1-1
TGTGCCGGGGATGTAGACAGTAGAAAAGCTTTCTTT
CAGDVDSRKAFF
>TRBD2|TRBV6-1|.|TRBJ2-5
TGTGCCAGCAGTGAAGTTGCGGGGGGGCCTGCCGAGACCCAGTACTTC
CASSEVAGGPAETQYF
>TRBD2|TRBV4-1|.|TRBJ2-7
TGCGCCAGCAGCCAAATTAGCGGGGACTACGAGCAGTACTTC
CASSQISGDYEQYF
>TRBD2|TRBV7-9|.|TRBJ2-5
TGTGCCAGCAGCTTATTTGGCGGGGGAGGCGAGACCCAGTACTTC
CASSLFGGGGETQYF
>.|TRBV27|.|TRBJ2-7
TGTGCCAGCAGTCTGGTGGGGCCCAATTACGAGCAGTACTTC
CASSLVGPNYEQYF
>TRBD1|TRBV2|once|TRBJ2-2
TGTGCCAGCACCTCGCCGGACAGGGACCTCACCGGGGAGCTGTTTTTT
CASTSPDRDLTGELFF
>TRBD2|TRBV7-8|.|TRBJ2-7
TGTGCCAGCAGCTTAGGATTTAGCGGGGGGCCCTCCTACGAGCAGTACTTC
CASSLGFSGGPSYEQYF
>.|TRBV5-1|.|TRBJ2-1
TGCGCCAGCAGCAGCTCGGATACTTACAATGAGCAGTTCTTC
CASSSSDTYNEQFF
>.|TRBV4-1|few|TRBJ2-1
TGCGCCAGCAGCCCGGAGAGCTCCTACAATGAGCAGTTCTTC
CASSPESSYNEQFF
>.|TRBV7-2|.|TRBJ2-3
TGTGCCAGCAGCCTAATCGCTGGTAGGGGTGATACGCAGTATTTT
CASSLIAGRGDTQYF
>.|TRBV5-1|.|TRBJ1-1
TGCGCCAGCAGCGCAGACAGTTTTGAAGCTTTCTTT
CASSADSFEAFF
>.|TRBV7-2|.|TRBJ2-7
TGTGCCAGCAGCACCCGGGACACCTCCTACGAGCAGTACTTC
CASSTRDTSYEQYF
>TRBD2|TRBV13|.|TRBJ2-3
TGTGCCAGCAGCCCCTCTTGGGAGGGCCCGGAGACGCAGTATTTT
CASSPSWEGPETQYF
>.|TRBV19|.|TRBJ2-1
TGTGCCAGTAGTTTGGACGGATACAATGAGCAGTTCTTC
CASSLDGYNEQFF
>.|TRBV6-5|.|TRBJ1-1
TGTGCCAGCAGTTACTTTGGGGCCACCTCAATCTTCTTT
CASSYFGATSIFF
>.|TRBV11-2|.|TRBJ2-7
TGTGCCAGCAGCTCCCCGGACTGGGAGCAGTACTTC
CASSSPDWEQYF
>.|TRBV6-5|.|TRBJ2-1
TGTGCCAGTTCGCCCAGCGGATCCTACAATGAGCAGTTCTTC
CASSPSGSYNEQFF
>.|TRBV15|.|TRBJ1-5
TGTGCCACCAGCAGAGATGTGGGGCAGAATCAGCCCCAGCATTTT
CATSRDVGQNQPQHF
>.|TRBV7-9|.|TRBJ2-1
TGTGCCAGCAGCTTAGACCGCCAGGCAGTAGGGTTCTTC
CASSLDRQAVGFF
>.|TRBV27|.|TRBJ2-7
TGTGCCTCCGCTCGGGACCGTTCCTACGAGCAGTACTTC
CASARDRSYEQYF
>TRBD1|TRBV7-9|.|TRBJ2-7
TGTGCCAGCAGCCCCAACCGGGACAGGGGGCTCGAGCAGTACTTC
CASSPNRDRGLEQYF
>.|TRBV5-6|.|TRBJ1-2
TGTGCCAGCAGCTTGGTGGGAGGGGCAGTTGGCTACACCTTC
CASSLVGGAVGYTF
>.|TRBV7-9|.|TRBJ2-2
TGTGCCAGCAGCTCGATCCCCGGGGATTCAAGAACCGGGGAGCTGTTTTTT
CASSSIPGDSRTGELFF
>.|TRBV4-1|.|TRBJ1-2
TGCGCCAGCAGCCCCCGCGGAGGGGACGGCTATGGCTACACCTTC
CASSPRGGDGYGYTF
>TRBD1|TRBV6-5|.|TRBJ1-4
TGTGCCAGCAGTATCGGACAGGGAGAGGGTGAAAAACTGTTTTTT
CASSIGQGEGEKLFF
>.|TRBV7-9|.|TRBJ2-2
TGTGCCATCCCCGGCCCCGGGGCCATCCCAGGGGAGCTGTTTTTT
CAIPGPGAIPGELFF
>.|TRBV9|.|TRBJ1-1
TGTGCCAGCAGCAAAGATGGGGATCTAGCTGAAGCTTTCTTT
CASSKDGDLAEAFF
>TRBD1|TRBV4-1|once|TRBJ1-6
TGCGCCAGCAGCCAGACTTCAGGGGGTGGCTGGTCTTCACCCCTCCACTTT
CASSQTSGGGWSSPLHF
>.|TRBV6-5|.|TRBJ2-3
TGTGCCAGCAGTTACTCGGAGGGTCCAACAGATACGCAGTATTTT
CASSYSEGPTDTQYF